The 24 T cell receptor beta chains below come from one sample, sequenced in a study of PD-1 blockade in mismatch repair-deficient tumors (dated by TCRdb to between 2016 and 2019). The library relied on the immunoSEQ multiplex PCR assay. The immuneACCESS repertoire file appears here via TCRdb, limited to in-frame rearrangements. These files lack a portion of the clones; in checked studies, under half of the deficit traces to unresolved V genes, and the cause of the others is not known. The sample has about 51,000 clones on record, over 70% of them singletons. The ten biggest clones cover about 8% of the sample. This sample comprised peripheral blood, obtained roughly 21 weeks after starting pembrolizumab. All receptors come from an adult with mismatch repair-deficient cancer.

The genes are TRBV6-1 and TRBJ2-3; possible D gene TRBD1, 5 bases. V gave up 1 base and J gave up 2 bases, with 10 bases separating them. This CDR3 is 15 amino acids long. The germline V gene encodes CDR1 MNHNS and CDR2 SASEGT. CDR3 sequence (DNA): TGTGCCAGCAGTGAAGGTGGGGCCCTCACAGATACGCAGTATTTT. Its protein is CASSEGGALTDTQYF.

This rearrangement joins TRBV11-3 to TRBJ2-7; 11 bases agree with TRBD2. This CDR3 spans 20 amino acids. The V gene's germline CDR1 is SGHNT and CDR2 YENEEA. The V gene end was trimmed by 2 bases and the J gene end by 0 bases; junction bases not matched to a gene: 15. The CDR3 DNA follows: TGTGCCAGCAGCTTATATGTTGGTGCGGCTAGCGGGAGGTACTCCTACGAGCAGTACTTC. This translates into CASSLYVGAASGRYSYEQYF.

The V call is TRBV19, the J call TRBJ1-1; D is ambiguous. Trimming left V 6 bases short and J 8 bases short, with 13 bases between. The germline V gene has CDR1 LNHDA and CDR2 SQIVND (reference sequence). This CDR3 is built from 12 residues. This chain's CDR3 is CASSRTLTEAFF. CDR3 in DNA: TGTGCCAGTAGCAGGACCCTTACCGAAGCTTTCTTT. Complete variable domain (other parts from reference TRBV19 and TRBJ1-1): DGGITQSPKYLFRKEGQNVTLSCEQNLNHDAMYWYRQDPGQGLRLIYYSQIVNDFQKGDIAEGYSVSREKKESFPLTVTSAQKNPTAFYLCASSRTLTEAFFGQGTRLTVV.

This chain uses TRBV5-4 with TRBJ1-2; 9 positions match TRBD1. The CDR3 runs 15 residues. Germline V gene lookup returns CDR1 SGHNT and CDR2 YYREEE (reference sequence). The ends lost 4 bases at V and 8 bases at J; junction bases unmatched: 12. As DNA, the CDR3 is TGTGCCAGCAGCCGAGATAATACAGGGGGCGAGGGCTACACCTTC. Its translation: CASSRDNTGGEGYTF.

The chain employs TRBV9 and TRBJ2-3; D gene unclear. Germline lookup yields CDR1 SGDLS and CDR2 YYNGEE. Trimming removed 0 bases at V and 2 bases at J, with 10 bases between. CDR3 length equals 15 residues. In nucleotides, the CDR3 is TGTGCCAGCAGCGTAGGGGGTGTTTACACAGATACGCAGTATTTT. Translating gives CASSVGGVYTDTQYF. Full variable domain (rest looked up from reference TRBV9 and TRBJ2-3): DSGVTQTPKHLITATGQRVTLRCSPRSGDLSVYWYQQSLDQGLQFLIQYYNGEERAKGNILERFSAQQFPDLHSELNLSSLELGDSALYFCASSVGGVYTDTQYFGPGTRLTVL.

CDR3 protein: CASSGGQGTYEQYF. The DNA of the CDR3 is TGTGCCAGCAGCGGGGGACAGGGTACATACGAGCAGTACTTC. The chain recombines TRBV6-5 with TRBJ2-7; 9 bases line up with TRBD1. The ends lost 6 bases at V and 4 bases at J; junction bases unmatched: 7. The germline gives CDR1 MNHEY, CDR2 SVGAGI. The CDR3 contains 14 residues.

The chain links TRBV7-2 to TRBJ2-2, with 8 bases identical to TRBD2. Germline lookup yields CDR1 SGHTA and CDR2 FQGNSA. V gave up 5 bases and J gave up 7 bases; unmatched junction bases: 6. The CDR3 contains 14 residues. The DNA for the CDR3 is TGTGCCAGCAGCGCTGCGGGAGGAGGCGGGGAGCTGTTTTTT. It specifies CASSAAGGGGELFF.

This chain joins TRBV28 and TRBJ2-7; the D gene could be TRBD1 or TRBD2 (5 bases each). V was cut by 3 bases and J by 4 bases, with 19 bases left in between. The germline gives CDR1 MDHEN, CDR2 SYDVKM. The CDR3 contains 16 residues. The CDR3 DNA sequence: TGTGCCAGCAGTTTCGTATCCGGGACCATAAGGTACGAGCAGTACTTC. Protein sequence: CASSFVSGTIRYEQYF.

The CDR3 protein is CASSSYSGNTIYF. For the CDR3, the DNA is TGCGCCAGCAGCTCGTACTCTGGAAACACCATATATTTT. The V gene is TRBV5-1, the J gene TRBJ1-3, with unresolved D. Germline CDR1 is SGHRS and CDR2 is YFSETQ. The CDR3 loop spans 13 amino acids. Trimming pared 3 bases from V and 0 bases from J, leaving 4 bases between.

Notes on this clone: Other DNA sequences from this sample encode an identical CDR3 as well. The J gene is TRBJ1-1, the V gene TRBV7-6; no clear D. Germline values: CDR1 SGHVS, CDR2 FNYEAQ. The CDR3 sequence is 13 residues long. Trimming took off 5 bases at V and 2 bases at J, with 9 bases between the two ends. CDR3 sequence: CASSADLNTEAFF. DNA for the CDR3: TGTGCCAGCAGCGCCGACCTTAACACTGAAGCTTTCTTT.

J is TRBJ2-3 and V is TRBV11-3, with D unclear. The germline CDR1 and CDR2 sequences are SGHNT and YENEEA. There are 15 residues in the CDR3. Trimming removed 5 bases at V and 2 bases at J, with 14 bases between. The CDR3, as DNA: TGTGCCAGCAGCCCCGGGCACTCGATCACAGATACGCAGTATTTT. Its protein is CASSPGHSITDTQYF.

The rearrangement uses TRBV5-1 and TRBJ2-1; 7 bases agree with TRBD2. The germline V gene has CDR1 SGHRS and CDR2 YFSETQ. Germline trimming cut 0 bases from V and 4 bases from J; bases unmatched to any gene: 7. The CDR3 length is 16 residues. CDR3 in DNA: TGCGCCAGCAGCTTGGATGTGGGAGGGCCATACAATGAGCAGTTCTTC. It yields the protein CASSLDVGGPYNEQFF.

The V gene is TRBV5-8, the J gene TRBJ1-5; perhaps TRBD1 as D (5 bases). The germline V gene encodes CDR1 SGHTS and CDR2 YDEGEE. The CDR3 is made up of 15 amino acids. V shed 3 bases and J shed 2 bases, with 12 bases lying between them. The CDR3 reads CASSSEGSGNQPQHF. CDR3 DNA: TGTGCCAGCAGCTCCGAGGGGTCGGGCAATCAGCCCCAGCATTTT.

The CDR3 loop reads CASSPPRTPYEQYF. The CDR3 DNA is TGTGCCAGCAGCCCCCCGCGGACTCCCTACGAGCAGTACTTC. The V call is TRBV7-9, the J call TRBJ2-7, with D possibly being TRBD2 (5 bases). Germline V lookup: CDR1 SEHNR, CDR2 FQNEAQ (reference sequence). The ends were cut back, 5 bases at V and 2 bases at J, with 13 bases in the middle. This CDR3 has 14 residues.

The DNA of the CDR3 is TGTGCCAGCAGTTCTCCTCCCATTGGACAGGCCCAGGGGGAAAAACTGTTTTTT. Protein product: CASSSPPIGQAQGEKLFF. V gene TRBV28 combines with J gene TRBJ1-4; 7 nucleotides match TRBD1. After removal of 4 bases from V and 8 bases from J, the junction contained 19 bases not matched to a gene. CDR3 length: 18 residues. Germline V gene lookup returns CDR1 MDHEN and CDR2 SYDVKM. Drawing the rest from reference TRBV28 and TRBJ1-4, the complete variable domain is DVKVTQSSRYLVKRTGEKVFLECVQDMDHENMFWYRQDPGLGLRLIYFSYDVKMKEKGDIPEGYSVSREKKERFSLILESASTNQTSMYLCASSSPPIGQAQGEKLFFGSGTQLSVL.

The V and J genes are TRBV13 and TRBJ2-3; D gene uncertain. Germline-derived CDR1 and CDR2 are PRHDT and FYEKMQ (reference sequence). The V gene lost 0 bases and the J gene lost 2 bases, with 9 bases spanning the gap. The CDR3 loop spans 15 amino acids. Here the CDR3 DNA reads TGTGCCAGCAGCTTAGGAGCCAGAGACACAGATACGCAGTATTTT. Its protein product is CASSLGARDTDTQYF.

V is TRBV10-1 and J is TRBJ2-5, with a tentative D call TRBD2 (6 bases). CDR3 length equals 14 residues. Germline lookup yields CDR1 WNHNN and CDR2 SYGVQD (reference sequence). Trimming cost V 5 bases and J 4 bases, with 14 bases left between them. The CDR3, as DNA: TGCGCCAGCAGTCCATCGGGGGATGGAGAGACCCAGTACTTC. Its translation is CASSPSGDGETQYF.

The CDR3, as DNA: TGTGCCAGCAGCATGGGGGTAGCGGGAAGCCGCACAGATACGCAGTATTTT. As protein: CASSMGVAGSRTDTQYF. The chain carries TRBV7-8 and TRBJ2-3, with 8 bases lining up with TRBD2. V was pared by 5 bases and J by 1 base, with 11 bases of the junction left unmatched. CDR1 and CDR2 from the germline V gene are SGHVS and FQNEAQ. This CDR3 is built from 17 residues.

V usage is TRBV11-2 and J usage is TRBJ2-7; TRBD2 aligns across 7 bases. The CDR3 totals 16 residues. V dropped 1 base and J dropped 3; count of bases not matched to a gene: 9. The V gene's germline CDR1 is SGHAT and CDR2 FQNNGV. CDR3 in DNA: TGTGCCAGCAGCTTAGGTCCGGGGGGAAGGCTCTACGAGCAGTACTTC. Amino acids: CASSLGPGGRLYEQYF.

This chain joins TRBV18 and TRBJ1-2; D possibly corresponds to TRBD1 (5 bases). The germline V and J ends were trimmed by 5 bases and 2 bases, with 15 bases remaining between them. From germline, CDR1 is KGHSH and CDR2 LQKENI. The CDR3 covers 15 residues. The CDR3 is CASSSSPGQNYGYTF. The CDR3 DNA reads TGTGCCAGCTCAAGTTCGCCGGGGCAGAACTATGGCTACACCTTC.

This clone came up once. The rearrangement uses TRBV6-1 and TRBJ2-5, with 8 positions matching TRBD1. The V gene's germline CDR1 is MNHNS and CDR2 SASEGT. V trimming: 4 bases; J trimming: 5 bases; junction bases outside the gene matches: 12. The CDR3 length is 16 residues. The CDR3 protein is CASSADPTGAGETQYF. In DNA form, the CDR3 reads TGTGCCAGCAGTGCTGACCCGACAGGGGCGGGGGAGACCCAGTACTTC.

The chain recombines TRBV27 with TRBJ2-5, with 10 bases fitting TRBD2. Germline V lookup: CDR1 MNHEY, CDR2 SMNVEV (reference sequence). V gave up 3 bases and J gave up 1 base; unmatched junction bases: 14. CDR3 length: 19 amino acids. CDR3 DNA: TGTGCCAGCAGTTTGTATCCACTGACTAGCGGGCCTGTCCAAGAGACCCAGTACTTC. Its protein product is CASSLYPLTSGPVQETQYF.

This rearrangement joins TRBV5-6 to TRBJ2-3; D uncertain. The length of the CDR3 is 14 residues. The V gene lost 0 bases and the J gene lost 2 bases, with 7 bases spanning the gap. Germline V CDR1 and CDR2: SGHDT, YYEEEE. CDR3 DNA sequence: TGTGCCAGCAGCTTGGGCGCCCACACAGATACGCAGTATTTT. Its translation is CASSLGAHTDTQYF. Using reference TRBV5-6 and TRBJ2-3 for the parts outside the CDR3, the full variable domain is DAGVTQSPTHLIKTRGQQVTLRCSPKSGHDTVSWYQQALGQGPQFIFQYYEEEERQRGNFPDRFSGHQFPNYSSELNVNALLLGDSALYLCASSLGAHTDTQYFGPGTRLTVL.

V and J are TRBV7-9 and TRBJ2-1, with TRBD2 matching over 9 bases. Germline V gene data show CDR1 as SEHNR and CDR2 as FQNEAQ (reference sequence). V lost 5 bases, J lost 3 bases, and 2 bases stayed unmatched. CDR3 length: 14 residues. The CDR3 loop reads CASSQTSGYNEQFF. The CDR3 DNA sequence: TGTGCCAGCAGCCAGACTAGCGGCTACAATGAGCAGTTCTTC.